The clone carrying this T cell receptor (beta chain) was seen a few times. No antigen is known for it. This record belongs to a study of T cell repertoires in cytomegalovirus infection. Study-level background: Both recently identified HLA-C-restricted and well-studied HLA-B-restricted CMV epitopes were used in the study. Carrying CMV and the relevant HLA type showed in public TCR beta signatures.

TCRdb recomputed calls from the reads with MiXCR, one row per CDR3 protein. The table shows about 470,000 distinct CDR3 sequences, with roughly 42% occurring only once. This CDR3 spans 18 amino acids. Trimming stripped 3 bases from V and 2 bases from J, with 22 bases between. Germline V lookup: CDR1 SGHVS, CDR2 FQNEAQ. Findings of the study overall: CMV-specific TCR beta clonotypes restricted by HLA-C dominated the ex vivo response.

This clonotype was sampled from a human donor in good health (CMV status not recorded). Some clones in this sample may be carry-over from other donors' samples. Sample: cultured PBMCs, taken from culture after CMV antigen stimulation. The V call is TRBV7-8, the J call TRBJ2-5, with D possibly being TRBD2 (5 bases). The CDR3 protein is CASSLKGLAGPLQETQYF. Written as DNA, the CDR3 is TGTGCCAGCAGCTTGAAAGGGCTAGCTGGGCCCCTGCAAGAGACCCAGTACTTC.